This T cell receptor (beta chain) was identified during a study of blood T cell repertoires in COVID-19. The repertoire was sequenced with immunoSEQ multiplex PCR; TCRdb's copy has only in-frame clones and lacks some. The sample lists about 270,000 clones, about 91% seen once, with approximately 2.6% in the top ten. This CDR3 is built from 13 residues. CDR1 is LNHDA, CDR2 SQIVND, per germline (reference sequence). The V end was cut by 3 bases, the J end by 0 bases, with 4 bases between. Turning to this clone: This CDR3 is also generated by other DNA sequences in the sample.

What was sequenced was peripheral blood. This TCR was sampled from a person between 18 and 30 years old with COVID-19, enrolled during active disease. The rearrangement uses TRBV19 and TRBJ2-3; D not resolved. CDR3 region: CASSIPSTDTQYF. The DNA for the CDR3 is TGTGCCAGTAGTATTCCGAGCACAGATACGCAGTATTTT. Variable domain in full (rest from reference TRBV19 and TRBJ2-3): DGGITQSPKYLFRKEGQNVTLSCEQNLNHDAMYWYRQDPGQGLRLIYYSQIVNDFQKGDIAEGYSVSREKKESFPLTVTSAQKNPTAFYLCASSIPSTDTQYFGPGTRLTVL.